These 28 T cell receptor beta chains share one sample of origin, sequenced in a study of blood T cell repertoires in COVID-19. TCRdb's copy holds only in-frame clones and misses some; the assay was immunoSEQ multiplex PCR. The sample has about 140,000 clones, 76% seen once. The sequencing sample was made of peripheral blood. The origin of the receptors is a woman older than 75 with active or convalescent COVID-19.

The chain has TRBV27 and TRBJ2-5; 11 bases match TRBD2. The J segment lost 5 bases and the V segment lost 4 bases, leaving 9 bases of the junction unmatched. CDR1 and CDR2 (germline): MNHEY, SMNVEV (reference sequence). The CDR3 is 16 residues long. In nucleotides, the CDR3 is TGTGCCAGCAGTTCCATCCTAGCGGGGGGCCGTGAGACCCAGTACTTC. This gives the protein CASSSILAGGRETQYF.

The J gene is TRBJ1-5, the V gene TRBV6-2 or TRBV6-3; 7 nucleotides agree with TRBD1. The germline CDR1 and CDR2 sequences are MNHEY and SVGEGT. The CDR3 contains 18 residues. Unmatched junction bases numbered 16, after V lost 5 bases and J lost 3 bases. Here the CDR3 reads CASSTHRSGQSLNQPQHF. Written as DNA, the CDR3 is TGTGCCAGCAGTACTCACCGTTCGGGACAGAGCCTCAATCAGCCCCAGCATTTT.

V is TRBV6-6 and J is TRBJ1-1; tentative D call: TRBD1 (6 bases). V shed 6 bases and J shed 8 bases, with 10 bases lying between them. CDR1 and CDR2 from the germline V gene are MNHNY and SVGAGI (reference sequence). The CDR3 covers 11 residues. Here the CDR3 DNA reads TGTGCCAGCAGGACAGGACCCGAAGCTTTCTTT. It translates to CASRTGPEAFF.

V is TRBV11-1 and J is TRBJ1-1; D is unresolved. There are 13 residues in the CDR3. Germline CDR1 and CDR2: SGHAT and FQDESV (reference sequence). Trimming took 5 bases from V and 1 from J, leaving 8 bases between them. The CDR3 DNA sequence: TGTGCCAGCAGCGGAAACAGGAACACTGAAGCTTTCTTT. The encoded protein is CASSGNRNTEAFF.

V usage is TRBV7-9 and J usage is TRBJ1-4, with TRBD1 matching over 8 bases. CDR1 SEHNR and CDR2 FQNEAQ come from the germline V gene (reference sequence). This CDR3 is built from 15 residues. V dropped 6 bases and J dropped 3; count of bases not matched to a gene: 6. This CDR3 reads CASSPGQGANEKLFF. As DNA, the CDR3 is TGTGCCAGCAGTCCCGGACAGGGAGCTAATGAAAAACTGTTTTTT.

The rearrangement joins TRBV5-1 to TRBJ1-4, with D maybe TRBD1 (6 bases). Trimming left V 2 bases short and J 12 bases short, with 23 bases between. This CDR3 comprises 16 residues. The V gene's germline CDR1 is SGHRS and CDR2 YFSETQ. CDR3 DNA: TGCGCCAGCAGCTTCGGCCCCACAGGGCCCCAAGGGGAACTGTTTTTT. Translation: CASSFGPTGPQGELFF. Together with reference TRBV5-1 and TRBJ1-4, the CDR3 gives the full variable domain: KAGVTQTPRYLIKTRGQQVTLSCSPISGHRSVSWYQQTPGQGLQFLFEYFSETQRNKGNFPGRFSGRQFSNSRSEMNVSTLELGDSALYLCASSFGPTGPQGELFFGSGTQLSVL.

The chain links TRBV2 to TRBJ1-6; D remains unclear. The germline V and J ends were trimmed by 2 bases and 2 bases, with 4 bases remaining between them. CDR3 size: 14 residues. Germline V gene data show CDR1 as SNHLY and CDR2 as FYNNEI. The CDR3: CASSEQTYNSPLHF. Written as DNA, the CDR3 is TGTGCCAGCAGTGAACAGACCTATAATTCACCCCTCCACTTT.

V and J are TRBV7-9 and TRBJ2-6; D remains ambiguous. The V gene's germline CDR1 is SEHNR and CDR2 FQNEAQ (reference sequence). V gave up 8 bases and J gave up 2 bases, with 10 bases separating them. This CDR3 contains 14 residues. The CDR3 nucleotides are TGTGCCAGCCTCGCCAGGACTGGGGCCAACGTCCTGACTTTC. Translation: CASLARTGANVLTF.

A few counts support this clone. This sequence joins TRBV14 and TRBJ2-1, with TRBD1 matching over 12 bases. The CDR3 has 15 amino acids. Germline V gene data show CDR1 as SGHDN and CDR2 as FVKESK. Trimming took 1 base from V and 7 from J; bases not matched to a gene: 2. The DNA of the CDR3 is TGTGCCAGCAGCCAAGCGGGACAGGGGGCAAATGAGCAGTTCTTC. Protein: CASSQAGQGANEQFF.

This clone appeared a single time. The chain recombines TRBV30 with TRBJ2-7; D is possibly TRBD2 (5 bases). Between the trimmed V and J ends, which lost 8 bases and 5 bases, there was a span of 22 bases. Per germline, CDR1 GTSNPN and CDR2 SVGIG (reference sequence). This CDR3 has 14 amino acids. CDR3 region: CAGHEGLNTDEQYF. Written as DNA, the CDR3 is TGTGCCGGGCACGAGGGTCTGAATACCGACGAGCAGTACTTC.

The chain joins TRBV27 to TRBJ1-1; D uncertain. The germline gives CDR1 MNHEY, CDR2 SMNVEV (reference sequence). Trimming stripped 6 bases from V and 7 bases from J, with 21 bases between. This CDR3 has 15 amino acids. This CDR3 reads CASRESLGLGVEAFF. CDR3 DNA sequence: TGTGCCAGCAGAGAATCCCTCGGACTCGGAGTTGAAGCTTTCTTT.

The chain is built from TRBV7-9 and TRBJ2-7, with unresolved D. The V end was cut by 1 base, the J end by 0 bases, with 10 bases between. This CDR3 has 15 amino acids. Germline assignment: CDR1 SEHNR and CDR2 FQNEAQ (reference sequence). This CDR3 reads CASSLGGFSSYEQYF. CDR3 coding DNA: TGTGCCAGCAGCTTAGGAGGCTTTAGCTCCTACGAGCAGTACTTC.

V is TRBV7-9 and J is TRBJ1-4; no definite D call. The CDR3 covers 15 residues. With 8 bases removed from V and 5 bases from J, the gap between germline ends came to 18 bases. Germline V gene data show CDR1 as SEHNR and CDR2 as FQNEAQ (reference sequence). This CDR3 is CASEGFGGENEKLFF. The CDR3 coding sequence is TGTGCCAGCGAGGGTTTTGGCGGGGAAAATGAAAAACTGTTTTTT.

The chain combines TRBV2 with TRBJ2-7; D might be TRBD2 (5 bases). V was clipped by 7 bases and J by 0 bases, with 16 bases between them. Germline-derived CDR1 and CDR2 are SNHLY and FYNNEI. The CDR3 length is 15 residues. Here the CDR3 reads CASNPIASSSYEQYF. For the CDR3, the DNA is TGTGCCAGCAATCCAATAGCGTCTAGCTCCTACGAGCAGTACTTC.

This chain joins TRBV3-1 (or the pseudogene TRBV3-2) and TRBJ2-1, with D perhaps matching TRBD1 (5 bases). V dropped 6 bases and J dropped 9 bases, with 15 bases sitting between them. The germline gives CDR1 LGHDT, CDR2 YNNKEL (reference sequence). The CDR3 totals 13 residues. CDR3 sequence (DNA): TGTGCCAGCAGTCTCTCTTCGACAGCTGAGCAGTTCTTC. Encoded protein: CASSLSSTAEQFF.

This rearrangement joins TRBV11-2 to TRBJ2-1; D remains ambiguous. This CDR3 region has 16 residues. Trimming cost V 1 base and J 4 bases, with 14 bases left between them. Per the germline V gene, CDR1 is SGHAT and CDR2 is FQNNGV. The CDR3 DNA reads as TGTGCCAGCAGCTTAGTACAGAACCAGCTGTACAATGAGCAGTTCTTC. It translates to CASSLVQNQLYNEQFF.

Only one count was recorded for this clone. The chain recombines TRBV9 with TRBJ2-7; 10 positions match TRBD2. The germline gives CDR1 SGDLS, CDR2 YYNGEE. The CDR3 totals 16 residues. Unmatched junction bases numbered 5, after V lost 0 bases and J lost 2 bases. The CDR3 nucleotides read TGTGCCAGCAGCGTAGGGCTAGCGGGGGCAACCTACGAGCAGTACTTC. It translates to CASSVGLAGATYEQYF.

This clone was counted only a few times. The chain uses TRBV7-2 and TRBJ1-2; 10 bases map to TRBD1. CDR1 and CDR2 (germline): SGHTA, FQGNSA. V was pared by 0 bases and J by 7 bases, with 2 bases of the junction left unmatched. The CDR3 totals 14 residues. This chain's CDR3 is CASSLAGQGSGYTF. CDR3 in DNA: TGTGCCAGCAGCTTAGCGGGACAGGGGTCTGGCTACACCTTC.

The chain links TRBV6-5 to TRBJ1-3; D gene uncertain. Looked up from germline, CDR1 is MNHEY and CDR2 is SVGAGI. V dropped 6 bases and J dropped 1 base, with 10 bases sitting between them. The CDR3 is 14 amino acids. This CDR3 reads CASRVRFSGNTIYF. CDR3 DNA sequence: TGTGCCAGCAGGGTCAGGTTTTCTGGAAACACCATATATTTT.

The J gene is TRBJ2-3, the V gene TRBV5-1, with D perhaps TRBD2 (6 bases). V shed 0 bases and J shed 1 base, with 9 bases lying between them. CDR3 length: 15 residues. Germline CDR1 SGHRS, CDR2 YFSETQ. CDR3 sequence reads: CASSLGLGGTDTQYF. In DNA form, the CDR3 reads TGCGCCAGCAGCTTGGGACTAGGGGGCACAGATACGCAGTATTTT.

The gene calls are TRBV7-8 and TRBJ2-7; TRBD2 might be the D (5 bases). From germline, CDR1 is SGHVS and CDR2 FQNEAQ. The CDR3 spans 16 residues. With 5 bases removed from V and 5 bases from J, the gap between germline ends came to 22 bases. The CDR3 region is CASSTSVLVGANEQYF. In DNA form, the CDR3 reads TGTGCCAGCAGCACCAGTGTACTAGTGGGTGCCAACGAGCAGTACTTC.

The genes are TRBV19 and TRBJ1-3; D possibly corresponds to TRBD1 (5 bases). Germline lookup yields CDR1 LNHDA and CDR2 SQIVND (reference sequence). Trimming stripped 3 bases from V and 0 bases from J, with 15 bases between. This CDR3 has 17 amino acids. The CDR3 DNA sequence: TGTGCCAGTAGTATTTTGAGTGGCAGGGCCTCTGGAAACACCATATATTTT. This gives the protein CASSILSGRASGNTIYF. Drawing the rest from reference TRBV19 and TRBJ1-3, the complete variable domain is DGGITQSPKYLFRKEGQNVTLSCEQNLNHDAMYWYRQDPGQGLRLIYYSQIVNDFQKGDIAEGYSVSREKKESFPLTVTSAQKNPTAFYLCASSILSGRASGNTIYFGEGSWLTVV.

This clone was counted many times. The rearrangement joins TRBV7-9 to TRBJ2-2; unclear D gene. Per germline, CDR1 SEHNR and CDR2 FQNEAQ (reference sequence). V was trimmed by 5 bases and J by 6 bases, leaving 7 bases between them. The CDR3 extends over 12 amino acids. The DNA for the CDR3 is TGTGCCAGCAGCCCCCAGTCCGGGGAGCTGTTTTTT. The encoded protein is CASSPQSGELFF.

This clone was recorded once. This chain links TRBV19 with TRBJ2-1; 9 positions match TRBD1. Germline-derived CDR1 and CDR2 are LNHDA and SQIVND (reference sequence). The V gene end was trimmed by 6 bases and the J gene end by 1 base; junction bases not matched to a gene: 7. This CDR3 is 16 amino acids long. The CDR3 bases are TGTGCCAGTAGAAGGTCCGGGACAGGGTCCTACAATGAGCAGTTCTTC. This encodes CASRRSGTGSYNEQFF. Complete variable domain (other parts from reference TRBV19 and TRBJ2-1): DGGITQSPKYLFRKEGQNVTLSCEQNLNHDAMYWYRQDPGQGLRLIYYSQIVNDFQKGDIAEGYSVSREKKESFPLTVTSAQKNPTAFYLCASRRSGTGSYNEQFFGPGTRLTVL.

V is TRBV7-8 and J is TRBJ2-3; TRBD2 might be the D (6 bases). Germline loops: CDR1 SGHVS, CDR2 FQNEAQ. This CDR3 spans 15 amino acids. The V and J ends lost 5 bases and 0 bases respectively, with 12 bases between them. CDR3 region: CASSVGSGSTDTQYF. The CDR3 nucleotides read TGTGCCAGCAGCGTTGGCAGCGGGAGCACAGATACGCAGTATTTT.

This clone was recorded a few times. The chain has TRBV30 and TRBJ1-6, with TRBD1 identical over 8 bases. The germline CDR1 and CDR2 sequences are GTSNPN and SVGIG (reference sequence). Unmatched junction bases numbered 7, after V lost 8 bases and J lost 7 bases. The CDR3 totals 13 residues. The CDR3 sequence is CAHQDRVNSPLHF. The CDR3 coding sequence is TGTGCCCACCAGGACAGGGTGAATTCACCCCTCCACTTT.

This clone was detected only a few times. The chain links TRBV19 to TRBJ1-5; tentative D call: TRBD1 (6 bases). Germline CDR1 LNHDA, CDR2 SQIVND (reference sequence). The CDR3 covers 14 residues. V was pared by 2 bases and J by 7 bases, with 12 bases between. CDR3 amino acids: CASSIRTGQQPQHF. The DNA for the CDR3 is TGTGCCAGTAGTATACGAACAGGGCAACAGCCCCAGCATTTT. The whole variable domain, filled in from reference TRBV19 and TRBJ1-5, reads DGGITQSPKYLFRKEGQNVTLSCEQNLNHDAMYWYRQDPGQGLRLIYYSQIVNDFQKGDIAEGYSVSREKKESFPLTVTSAQKNPTAFYLCASSIRTGQQPQHFGDGTRLSIL.

The genes are TRBV13 and TRBJ1-2, with D perhaps TRBD1 (5 bases). The ends were cut back, 2 bases at V and 7 bases at J, with 11 bases in the middle. Germline V gene sequence: CDR1 PRHDT, CDR2 FYEKMQ (reference sequence). The CDR3 contains 13 residues. The CDR3 is CASSLSQGSGYTF. CDR3 bases: TGTGCCAGCAGCTTATCCCAGGGCTCTGGCTACACCTTC.